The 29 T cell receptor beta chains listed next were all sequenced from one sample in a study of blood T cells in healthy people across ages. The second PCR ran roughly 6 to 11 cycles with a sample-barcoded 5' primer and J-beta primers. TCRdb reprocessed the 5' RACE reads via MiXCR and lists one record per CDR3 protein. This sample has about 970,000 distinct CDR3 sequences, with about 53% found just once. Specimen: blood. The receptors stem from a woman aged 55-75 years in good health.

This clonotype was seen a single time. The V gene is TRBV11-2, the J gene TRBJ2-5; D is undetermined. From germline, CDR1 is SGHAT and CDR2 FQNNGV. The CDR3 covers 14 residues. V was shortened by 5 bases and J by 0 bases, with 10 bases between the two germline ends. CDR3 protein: CASSLRWYQETQYF. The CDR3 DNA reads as TGTGCCAGCAGCCTAAGGTGGTACCAAGAGACCCAGTACTTC.

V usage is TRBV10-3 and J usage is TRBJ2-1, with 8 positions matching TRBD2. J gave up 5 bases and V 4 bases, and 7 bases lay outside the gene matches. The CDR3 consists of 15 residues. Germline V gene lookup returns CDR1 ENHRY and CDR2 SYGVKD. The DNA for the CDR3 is TGTGCCATCAGTGCTCCTAGCGGGCGGAACAATGAGCAGTTCTTC. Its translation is CAISAPSGRNNEQFF.

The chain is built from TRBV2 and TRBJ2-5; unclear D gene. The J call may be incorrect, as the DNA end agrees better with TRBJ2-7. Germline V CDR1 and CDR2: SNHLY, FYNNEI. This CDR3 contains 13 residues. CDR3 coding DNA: TGTGCCAGCAGTGATGAAGTGATAGCCGAGCAGTACTTC. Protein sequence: CASSDEVIAEQYF.

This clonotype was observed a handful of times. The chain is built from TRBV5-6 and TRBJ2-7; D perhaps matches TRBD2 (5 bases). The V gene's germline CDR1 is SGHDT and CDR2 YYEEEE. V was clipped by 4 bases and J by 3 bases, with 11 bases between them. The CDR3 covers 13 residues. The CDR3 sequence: CASSHPRGYEQYF. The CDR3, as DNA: TGTGCCAGCAGCCACCCCCGGGGCTACGAGCAGTACTTC.

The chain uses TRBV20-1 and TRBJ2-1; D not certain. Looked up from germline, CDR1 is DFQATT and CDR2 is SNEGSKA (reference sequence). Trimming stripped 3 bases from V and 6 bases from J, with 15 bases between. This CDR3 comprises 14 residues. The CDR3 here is CSASMIPTSNEQFF. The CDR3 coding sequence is TGCAGTGCTAGTATGATACCAACCTCCAATGAGCAGTTCTTC.

The CDR3 loop is CASSVSWAGGEQYF. Written as DNA, the CDR3 is TGTGCCAGCAGTGTCTCTTGGGCGGGAGGTGAGCAGTACTTC. This chain joins TRBV28 and TRBJ2-5; 8 bases match TRBD2. The V and J ends lost 5 bases and 11 bases, in that order; junction bases with no gene match: 13. Germline lookup yields CDR1 MDHEN and CDR2 SYDVKM. CDR3 size: 14 residues.

The DNA for the CDR3 is TGCAGCGTTATATTGGGGGCCCGTGAGCAGTTCTTC. Amino acid sequence: CSVILGAREQFF. V gene TRBV29-1 combines with J gene TRBJ2-1; maybe TRBD1 (6 bases). The CDR3 has 12 residues. Germline CDR1 SQVTM, CDR2 ANQGSEA. V was clipped by 5 bases and J by 9 bases, with 14 bases between them.

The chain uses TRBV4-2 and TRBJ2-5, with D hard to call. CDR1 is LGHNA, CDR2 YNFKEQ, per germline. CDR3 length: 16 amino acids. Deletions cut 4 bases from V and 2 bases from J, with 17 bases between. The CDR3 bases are TGTGCCAGCAGCCCCTCCCCAGTTGGGGTACAAGAGACCCAGTACTTC. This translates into CASSPSPVGVQETQYF.

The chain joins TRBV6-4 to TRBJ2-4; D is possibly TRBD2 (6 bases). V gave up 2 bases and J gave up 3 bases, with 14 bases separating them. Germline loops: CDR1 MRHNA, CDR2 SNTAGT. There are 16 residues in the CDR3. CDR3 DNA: TGTGCCAGCAGTGACCCGGGGGTCGAGGACAAAAACATTCAGTACTTC. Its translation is CASSDPGVEDKNIQYF.

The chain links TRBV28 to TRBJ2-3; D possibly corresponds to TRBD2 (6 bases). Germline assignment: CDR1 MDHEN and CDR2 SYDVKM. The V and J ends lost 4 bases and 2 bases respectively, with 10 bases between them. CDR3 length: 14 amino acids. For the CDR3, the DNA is TGTGCCAGCAGTTCCCCGGGACTCACAGATACGCAGTATTTT. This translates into CASSSPGLTDTQYF.

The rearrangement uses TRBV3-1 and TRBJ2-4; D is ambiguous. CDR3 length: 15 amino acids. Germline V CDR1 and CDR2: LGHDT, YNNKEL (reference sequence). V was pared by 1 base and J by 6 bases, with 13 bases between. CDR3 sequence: CASSQAVGPRNIQYF. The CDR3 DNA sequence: TGTGCCAGCAGCCAAGCTGTCGGGCCGAGAAACATTCAGTACTTC.

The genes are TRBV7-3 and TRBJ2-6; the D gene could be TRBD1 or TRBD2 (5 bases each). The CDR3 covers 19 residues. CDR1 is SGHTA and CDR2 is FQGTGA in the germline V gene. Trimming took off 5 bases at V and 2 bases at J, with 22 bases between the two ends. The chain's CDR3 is CASSLKPPGPSPGANVLTF. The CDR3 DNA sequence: TGTGCCAGCAGCCTCAAGCCGCCGGGGCCGAGCCCTGGGGCCAACGTCCTGACTTTC.

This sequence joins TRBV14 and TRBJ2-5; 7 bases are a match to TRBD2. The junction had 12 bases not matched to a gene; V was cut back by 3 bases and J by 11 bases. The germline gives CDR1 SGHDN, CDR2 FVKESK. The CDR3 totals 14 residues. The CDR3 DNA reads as TGTGCCAGCAGCCACGGCGGGAGTGTTGATGAGCAGTACTTC. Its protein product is CASSHGGSVDEQYF.

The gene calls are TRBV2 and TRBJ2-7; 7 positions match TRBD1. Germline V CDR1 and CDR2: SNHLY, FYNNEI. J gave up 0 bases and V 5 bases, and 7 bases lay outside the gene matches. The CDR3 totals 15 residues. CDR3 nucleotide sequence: TGTGCCAGCAGTCGAGAGACAGGGAGCTCCTACGAGCAGTACTTC. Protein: CASSRETGSSYEQYF.

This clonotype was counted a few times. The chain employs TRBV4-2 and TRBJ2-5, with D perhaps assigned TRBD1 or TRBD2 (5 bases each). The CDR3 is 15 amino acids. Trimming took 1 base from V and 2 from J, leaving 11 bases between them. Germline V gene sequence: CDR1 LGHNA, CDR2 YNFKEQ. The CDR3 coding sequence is TGTGCCAGCAGCCAAGGAGGGGCAGGGCAAGAGACCCAGTACTTC. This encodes CASSQGGAGQETQYF.

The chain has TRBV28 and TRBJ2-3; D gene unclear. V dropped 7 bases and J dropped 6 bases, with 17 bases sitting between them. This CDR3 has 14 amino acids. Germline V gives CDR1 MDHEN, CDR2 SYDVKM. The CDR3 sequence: CASKSLSRLDTQYF. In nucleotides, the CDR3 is TGTGCCAGCAAGAGCCTTTCGAGGTTGGATACGCAGTATTTT.

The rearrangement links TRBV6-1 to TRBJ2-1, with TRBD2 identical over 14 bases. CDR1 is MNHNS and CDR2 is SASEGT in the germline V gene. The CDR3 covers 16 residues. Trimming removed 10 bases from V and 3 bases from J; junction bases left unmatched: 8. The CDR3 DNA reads TGTGCCACCGCGGGACTAGCGGGAGTGGGCTACAATGAGCAGTTCTTC. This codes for CATAGLAGVGYNEQFF.

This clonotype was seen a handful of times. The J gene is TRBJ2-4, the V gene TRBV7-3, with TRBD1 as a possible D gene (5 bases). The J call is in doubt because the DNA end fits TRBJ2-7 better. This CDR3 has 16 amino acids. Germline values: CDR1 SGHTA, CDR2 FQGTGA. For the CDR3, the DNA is TGTGCCAGCAGCATGGGCGTGGGCGGACATGGGGACGAGCAGTACTTC. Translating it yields CASSMGVGGHGDEQYF.

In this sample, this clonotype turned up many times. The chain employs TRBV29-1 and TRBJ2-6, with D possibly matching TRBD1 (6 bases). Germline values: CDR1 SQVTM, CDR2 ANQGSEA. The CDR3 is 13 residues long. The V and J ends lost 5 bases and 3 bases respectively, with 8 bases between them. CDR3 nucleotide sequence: TGCAGCGTTTACAGGGTTGGGGCCAACGTCCTGACTTTC. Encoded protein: CSVYRVGANVLTF.

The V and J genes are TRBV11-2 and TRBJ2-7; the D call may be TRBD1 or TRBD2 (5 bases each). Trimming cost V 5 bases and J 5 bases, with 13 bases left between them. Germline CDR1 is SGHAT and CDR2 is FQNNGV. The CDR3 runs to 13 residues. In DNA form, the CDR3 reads TGTGCCAGCAGCCGGGGCTGGGTGGACGAGCAGTACTTC. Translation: CASSRGWVDEQYF.

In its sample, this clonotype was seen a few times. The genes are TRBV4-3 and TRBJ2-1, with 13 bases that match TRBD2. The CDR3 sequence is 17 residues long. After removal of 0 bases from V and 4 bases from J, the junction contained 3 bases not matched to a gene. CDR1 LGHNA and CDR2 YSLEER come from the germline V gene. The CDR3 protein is CASSQDLGLAGYNEQFF. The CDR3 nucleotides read TGCGCCAGCAGCCAAGATTTGGGACTAGCGGGGTACAATGAGCAGTTCTTC.

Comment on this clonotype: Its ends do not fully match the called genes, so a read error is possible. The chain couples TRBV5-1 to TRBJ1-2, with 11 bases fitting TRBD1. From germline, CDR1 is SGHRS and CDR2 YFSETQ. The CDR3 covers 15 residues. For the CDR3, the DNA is TGCGCCAGCAGCGCTCCCGGACAGGGGGCTTATGGCTGCACCTTC. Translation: CASSAPGQGAYGCTF.

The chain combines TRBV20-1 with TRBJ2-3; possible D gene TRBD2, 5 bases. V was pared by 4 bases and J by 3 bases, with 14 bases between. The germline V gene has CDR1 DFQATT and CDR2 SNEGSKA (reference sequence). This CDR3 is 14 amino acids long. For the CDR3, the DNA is TGCAGTGCTATTCGGAGGTCATGGACAGATACGCAGTATTTT. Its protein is CSAIRRSWTDTQYF.

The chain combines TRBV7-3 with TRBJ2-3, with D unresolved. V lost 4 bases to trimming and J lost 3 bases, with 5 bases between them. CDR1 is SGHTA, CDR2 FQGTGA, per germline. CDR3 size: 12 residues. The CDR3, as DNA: TGTGCCAGCAGCTATGAAACAGATACGCAGTATTTT. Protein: CASSYETDTQYF.

The DNA of the CDR3 is TGCGCCAGCAGCCTAGCCGGGATTACCTACGAGCAGTACTTC. Its protein product is CASSLAGITYEQYF. The chain uses TRBV4-1 and TRBJ2-7, with D perhaps TRBD2 (5 bases). Trimming took 4 bases from V and 2 from J, leaving 12 bases between them. Germline V gene data show CDR1 as MGHRA and CDR2 as YSYEKL. This CDR3 has 14 amino acids.

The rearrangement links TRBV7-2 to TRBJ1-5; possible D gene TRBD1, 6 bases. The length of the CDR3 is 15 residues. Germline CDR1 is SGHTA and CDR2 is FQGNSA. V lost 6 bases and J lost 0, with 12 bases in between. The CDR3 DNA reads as TGTGCCAGCAGTTCGACAGGAGATAGCAATCAGCCCCAGCATTTT. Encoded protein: CASSSTGDSNQPQHF. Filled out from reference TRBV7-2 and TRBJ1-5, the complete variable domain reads GAGVSQSPSNKVTEKGKDVELRCDPISGHTALYWYRQSLGQGLEFLIYFQGNSAPDKSGLPSDRFSAERTGGSVSTLTIQRTQQEDSAVYLCASSSTGDSNQPQHFGDGTRLSIL.

The CDR3 is CAWTRPGHGNTEAFF. CDR3 coding DNA: TGTGCCTGGACTCGCCCGGGACACGGGAACACTGAAGCTTTCTTT. The chain carries TRBV30 and TRBJ1-1; weak D call: TRBD1 (6 bases). The CDR3 spans 15 residues. V was cut by 4 bases and J by 1 base, with 16 bases left in between. Germline-derived CDR1 and CDR2 are GTSNPN and SVGIG (reference sequence).

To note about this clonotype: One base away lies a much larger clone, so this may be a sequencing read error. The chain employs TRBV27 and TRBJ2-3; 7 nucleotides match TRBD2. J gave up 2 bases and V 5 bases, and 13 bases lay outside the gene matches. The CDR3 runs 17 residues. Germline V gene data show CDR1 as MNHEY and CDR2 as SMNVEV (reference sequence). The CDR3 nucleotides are TGTGCCAGCAGTCTTCGGGCGGGAGCGGGGATCACAGATACGCAGTATTTT. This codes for CASSLRAGAGITDTQYF.

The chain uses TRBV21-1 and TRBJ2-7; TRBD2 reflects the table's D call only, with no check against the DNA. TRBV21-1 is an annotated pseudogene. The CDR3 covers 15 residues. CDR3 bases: TGTGCCAGCAGCAAAAAATGGACCAGCGTGTACGAGCAGTACTTC. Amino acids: CASSKKWTSVYEQYF.